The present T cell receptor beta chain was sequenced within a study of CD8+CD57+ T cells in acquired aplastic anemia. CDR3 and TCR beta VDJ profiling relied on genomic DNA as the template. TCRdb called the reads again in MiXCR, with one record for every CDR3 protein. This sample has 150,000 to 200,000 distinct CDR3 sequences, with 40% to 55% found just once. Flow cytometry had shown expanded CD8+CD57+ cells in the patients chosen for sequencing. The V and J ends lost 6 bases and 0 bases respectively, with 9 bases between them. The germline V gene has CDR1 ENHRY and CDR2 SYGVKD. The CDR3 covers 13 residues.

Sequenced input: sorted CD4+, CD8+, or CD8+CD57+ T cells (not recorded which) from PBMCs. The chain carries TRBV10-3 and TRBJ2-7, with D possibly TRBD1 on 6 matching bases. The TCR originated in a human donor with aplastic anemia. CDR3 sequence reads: CAISQDSSYEQYF. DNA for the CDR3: TGTGCCATCAGCCAGGACAGCTCCTACGAGCAGTACTTC.